The 21 T cell receptor beta chains presented below share a single source sample, sequenced in a study of blood T cell repertoires in COVID-19. Produced via immunoSEQ multiplex PCR; TCRdb's table is partial and in-frame only. The sample records roughly 290,000 clones, 70% to 90% being singletons. Source material: peripheral blood. Every receptor here comes from a woman aged 50 to 65 with active or convalescent COVID-19.

The chain uses TRBV7-6 and TRBJ2-1, with 10 bases identical to TRBD2. There are 20 residues in the CDR3. The junction had 16 bases not matched to a gene; V was cut back by 5 bases and J by 0 bases. CDR1 SGHVS and CDR2 FNYEAQ come from the germline V gene. The CDR3 protein is CASSGRGLAGALSSYNEQFF. Written as DNA, the CDR3 is TGTGCCAGCAGCGGACGGGGGCTAGCGGGAGCTCTGAGCTCCTACAATGAGCAGTTCTTC.

V gene TRBV5-1 combines with J gene TRBJ1-1; a weak D match, TRBD1 (5 bases). CDR3 length: 13 amino acids. CDR1 is SGHRS, CDR2 YFSETQ, per germline. Trimming removed 4 bases at V and 1 base at J, with 8 bases between. The CDR3: CASSQGPNTEAFF. CDR3 DNA sequence: TGCGCCAGCAGCCAGGGTCCGAACACTGAAGCTTTCTTT. Filled out from reference TRBV5-1 and TRBJ1-1, the complete variable domain reads KAGVTQTPRYLIKTRGQQVTLSCSPISGHRSVSWYQQTPGQGLQFLFEYFSETQRNKGNFPGRFSGRQFSNSRSEMNVSTLELGDSALYLCASSQGPNTEAFFGQGTRLTVV.

The chain joins TRBV24-1 to TRBJ2-3; possible D gene TRBD2, 6 bases. CDR3 size: 14 residues. V was cut by 0 bases and J by 6 bases, with 9 bases left in between. Germline loops: CDR1 KGHDR, CDR2 SFDVKD. Here the CDR3 DNA reads TGTGCCACCAGTGATTTGCTTGGGGGGGATACGCAGTATTTT. It translates to CATSDLLGGDTQYF.

The chain couples TRBV27 to TRBJ1-2; possibly TRBD1 for D (6 bases). CDR1 is MNHEY, CDR2 SMNVEV, per germline (reference sequence). Trimming pared 8 bases from V and 2 bases from J, leaving 18 bases between. The CDR3 has 15 amino acids. The CDR3 reads CASGNRQELNYGYTF. The CDR3 DNA is TGTGCCAGCGGTAACCGACAGGAACTCAACTATGGCTACACCTTC.

A single count supports this clone. This chain connects TRBV18 to TRBJ1-2, with D possibly being TRBD1 (5 bases). Germline values: CDR1 KGHSH, CDR2 LQKENI. This CDR3 region has 16 residues. Between the trimmed V and J ends, which lost 3 bases and 7 bases, there was a span of 21 bases. The CDR3 DNA reads TGTGCCAGCTCACCCGATCAGAGCCCTAGTACAGGTGGCTACACCTTC. It translates to CASSPDQSPSTGGYTF.

The chain has TRBV7-9 and TRBJ2-2, with 12 bases fitting TRBD1. Germline-derived CDR1 and CDR2 are SEHNR and FQNEAQ (reference sequence). The CDR3 has 16 residues. J was trimmed by 6 bases and V by 5 bases; bases with no gene match: 7. This CDR3 is CASSPRDRGLAGELFF. CDR3 in DNA: TGTGCCAGCAGCCCCCGGGACAGGGGGCTTGCCGGGGAGCTGTTTTTT.

The chain couples TRBV30 to TRBJ1-2, with 7 bases fitting TRBD1. The CDR3 runs to 15 residues. Germline V lookup: CDR1 GTSNPN, CDR2 SVGIG (reference sequence). J was trimmed by 4 bases and V by 1 base; bases with no gene match: 9. The CDR3 protein is CAWSGTNRGTYGYTF. In DNA form, the CDR3 reads TGTGCCTGGAGTGGGACGAACAGGGGCACCTATGGCTACACCTTC.

Of note for this clone: This may be a read error, as it is one base from a much larger clone. The rearrangement links TRBV19 to TRBJ1-5, with 7 bases that match TRBD1. The V gene end was trimmed by 5 bases and the J gene end by 3 bases; junction bases not matched to a gene: 1. The CDR3 covers 13 residues. Germline loops: CDR1 LNHDA, CDR2 SQIVND (reference sequence). CDR3 nucleotides: TGTGCCAGTAGTGACAGGGCCAATCAGCCCCAGCATTTT. Translation: CASSDRANQPQHF.

V gene TRBV6-5 combines with J gene TRBJ1-3; D is uncertain. CDR3 size: 14 residues. Germline V lookup: CDR1 MNHEY, CDR2 SVGAGI. Trimming cost V 6 bases and J 1 base, with 10 bases left between them. CDR3 bases: TGTGCCAGCAGGTCTACCAGGTCTGGAAACACCATATATTTT. Protein: CASRSTRSGNTIYF.

Only one count was recorded for this clone. The CDR3 sequence is CASSYDRGGADTQYF. CDR3 sequence (DNA): TGTGCCAGCAGTTACGACAGGGGAGGAGCAGATACGCAGTATTTT. The chain links TRBV6-5 to TRBJ2-3; the match to TRBD1 covers 8 bases. Looked up from germline, CDR1 is MNHEY and CDR2 is SVGAGI. The trim removed 2 bases at V and 4 bases at J, leaving 5 bases unmatched. The CDR3 is 15 residues long.

The chain carries TRBV6-5 and TRBJ2-3; 8 nucleotides agree with TRBD1. V lost 10 bases, J lost 8 bases, and 11 bases stayed unmatched. This CDR3 comprises 13 residues. Looked up from germline, CDR1 is MNHEY and CDR2 is SVGAGI. The CDR3 bases are TGTGCCATCGGGACAGGAGTACGTGGTACGCAGTATTTT. It translates to CAIGTGVRGTQYF.

The V call is TRBV21-1, the J call TRBJ1-2; the table gives TRBD1 as D, unverified against the DNA. TRBV21-1 is a documented pseudogene. CDR3 length: 11 amino acids. This CDR3 is CASAGYYGYTF. CDR3 DNA sequence: TGTGCCTCGGCAGGTTACTATGGCTACACCTTC.

The rearrangement uses TRBV7-9 and TRBJ1-6; 7 bases match TRBD1. This CDR3 region has 13 residues. Per the germline V gene, CDR1 is SEHNR and CDR2 is FQNEAQ (reference sequence). The V segment lost 5 bases and the J segment 7 bases; nucleotides outside the gene matches: 2. CDR3 sequence: CASSRDSNSPLHF. Written as DNA, the CDR3 is TGTGCCAGCAGCCGGGACAGCAATTCACCCCTCCACTTT.

The chain joins TRBV28 to TRBJ2-5; D is unresolved. Germline lookup yields CDR1 MDHEN and CDR2 SYDVKM. CDR3 length: 13 amino acids. Trimming shortened V by 3 bases and J by 4 bases, and 9 bases separated the two germline ends. The CDR3 is CASSFPLRETQYF. CDR3 bases: TGTGCCAGCAGTTTTCCCCTGCGAGAGACCCAGTACTTC.

This chain joins TRBV5-6 and TRBJ1-1; possibly TRBD1 for D (6 bases). The CDR3 is 14 amino acids. Looked up from germline, CDR1 is SGHDT and CDR2 is YYEEEE. The V end was cut by 6 bases, the J end by 1 base, with 13 bases between. CDR3 nucleotide sequence: TGTGCCAGCAACCTACAGGGTTCGAACACTGAAGCTTTCTTT. As protein: CASNLQGSNTEAFF.

The chain joins TRBV7-9 to TRBJ2-6, with 16 bases identical to TRBD2. V was clipped by 5 bases and J by 1 base; unmatched bases: 11. The CDR3 covers 21 residues. The V gene's germline CDR1 is SEHNR and CDR2 FQNEAQ (reference sequence). CDR3 sequence (DNA): TGTGCCAGCAGCAACCCCGGGACTAGCGGGAGGGCCTCGTCTGGGGCCAACGTCCTGACTTTC. This sequence encodes CASSNPGTSGRASSGANVLTF.

This rearrangement joins TRBV5-4 to TRBJ2-5; 14 bases agree with TRBD2. The junction had 5 bases not matched to a gene; V was cut back by 4 bases and J by 0 bases. The CDR3 runs to 17 residues. The germline V gene has CDR1 SGHNT and CDR2 YYREEE (reference sequence). The CDR3 protein is CASSQGLAGGNQETQYF. Written as DNA, the CDR3 is TGTGCCAGCAGCCAAGGACTAGCGGGAGGTAACCAAGAGACCCAGTACTTC.

This clone was recorded once. The chain has TRBV2 and TRBJ2-6; D is uncertain. Trimming took off 2 bases at V and 0 bases at J, with 5 bases between the two ends. CDR1 is SNHLY and CDR2 is FYNNEI in the germline V gene. There are 15 residues in the CDR3. The CDR3 loop reads CASSEHSSGANVLTF. Written as DNA, the CDR3 is TGTGCCAGCAGTGAACACAGCTCTGGGGCCAACGTCCTGACTTTC.

This clone was recorded a few times. The chain uses TRBV2 and TRBJ2-7; D ambiguous. The CDR3 has 14 amino acids. In germline, CDR1 is SNHLY, CDR2 FYNNEI. V dropped 7 bases and J dropped 4 bases, with 17 bases sitting between them. CDR3 sequence reads: CASTETLVSYEQYF. CDR3 sequence (DNA): TGTGCCAGCACCGAAACCCTAGTGAGTTACGAGCAGTACTTC. The complete variable domain, with remaining parts taken from reference TRBV2 and TRBJ2-7, reads EPEVTQTPSHQVTQMGQEVILRCVPISNHLYFYWYRQILGQKVEFLVSFYNNEISEKSEIFDDQFSVERPDGSNFTLKIRSTKLEDSAMYFCASTETLVSYEQYFGPGTRLTVT.

The chain uses TRBV28 and TRBJ2-7, with D possibly TRBD2 on 5 matching bases. Germline assignment: CDR1 MDHEN and CDR2 SYDVKM. The CDR3 spans 12 residues. Trimming stripped 3 bases from V and 4 bases from J, with 7 bases between. The CDR3 loop is CASSFSVYEQYF. DNA for the CDR3: TGTGCCAGCAGTTTTAGCGTGTACGAGCAGTACTTC.

The V call is TRBV27, the J call TRBJ2-5; 8 bases line up with TRBD2. The V gene end was trimmed by 3 bases and the J gene end by 7 bases; junction bases not matched to a gene: 4. This CDR3 spans 13 amino acids. The germline gives CDR1 MNHEY, CDR2 SMNVEV (reference sequence). The CDR3 loop is CASSFVAGRTQYF. In DNA, the CDR3 is TGTGCCAGCAGTTTCGTAGCGGGGAGGACCCAGTACTTC.